This T cell receptor beta chain was sequenced during a study of human T cells and chemical hapten exposure. Study-wide context: TCR yields per sample varied mostly from small pooled library volume differences.

This CDR3 contains 14 residues. V was clipped by 6 bases and J by 1 base, with 15 bases between them. Germline CDR1 DFQATT, CDR2 SNEGSKA (reference sequence). Time point of the sample: pre-sensitization, week 0. Regarding treatment: therapeutic diphenylcyclopropenone sensitization with weekly scalp DPC. Blood was collected ahead of every patch test applied. The starting material, unfractionated whole blood, was used for total RNA extraction. TCRdb independently ran MiXCR on the RACE reads; one entry per CDR3 protein. The table has about 180,000 distinct CDR3 sequences, around 30% seen once. The TCR comes from a woman in her twenties or thirties with alopecia areata. Some clones in this sample may be carry-over from other donors' samples. The J gene is TRBJ1-1, the V gene TRBV20-1; the D gene is possibly TRBD1 (6 bases). Source: whole blood, taken in connection with sensitization to the hapten diphenylcyclopropenone (DPC). This CDR3 reads CSAVRGSGNTEAFF. The CDR3 DNA reads as TGCAGTGCAGTCAGGGGTTCGGGGAACACTGAAGCTTTCTTT.